The subject of this entry is one T cell receptor beta chain. The antigen remains undetermined. 60 Vbeta and 13 Jbeta primers were used in PCR. Sequencing used immunoSEQ multiplex PCR; TCRdb keeps in-frame clones, though not all of them. Of 150,000 or so clones listed, roughly four fifths were seen once; the top ten hold approximately 6.8%. The CDR3 spans 15 residues. Per the germline V gene, CDR1 is SGHRS and CDR2 is YFSETQ. The V and J ends lost 0 bases and 4 bases respectively, with 11 bases between them. This sample is drawn from a study of cytomegalovirus exposure and HLA in healthy donors. Study outcomes and limitations: Beyond CMV serostatus, there was no information to go on about immune exposure.

This rearrangement joins TRBV5-1 to TRBJ2-1, with D maybe TRBD1 (6 bases). The clonotype comes from a man aged 25-40 years in good health and CMV-seronegative. The sequenced sample consisted of PBMCs. CDR3 in DNA: TGCGCCAGCAGCTTGGGACAGGTTGGTTACAATGAGCAGTTCTTC. This encodes CASSLGQVGYNEQFF.